This T cell receptor (beta chain) comes out of a study of T-cell memory formation after mild COVID-19 (dated by TCRdb to about 2021). With regard to the full study: TCR sequence clusters from the two donors were found to be largely donor specific. The cohort comprised two young, previously healthy adult volunteers, one female and one male. In a couple of donors, T-cell clones that expanded and contracted after mild COVID-19 were tracked by sequencing TCRalpha and TCRbeta repertoires over time. The study at large found these results: The second-wave clones that peaked on day 37 were not confirmed to be SARS-CoV-2 specific. Some responding clones were found in pre-infection memory, which suggests that pre-existing cross-reactive memory T cells took part in the SARS-CoV-2 response. Contracting CD4+ clones were found mainly in CM and EM memory subsets, while CD8+ clones were enriched in EMRA. Balanced CD4/CD8 phenotypes were observed for clones contracting from day 15 to 85, whereas a bias towards CD4+ was observed for a second wave of clones expanding from day 15 to 37. The study covered only a couple of mild cases, and larger cohorts including severe cases with pre-infection samples were considered necessary.

CDR1 and CDR2, per the germline V gene, are ENHRY and SYGVKD. Its CDR3 holds 12 amino acids, cysteine through phenylalanine. The kept DNA is CDR3 alone, 36 bases in frame from the first base. Relative to germline, V is 2 bases shorter and J is 1 base shorter, with 2 bases between their ends. PBMCs were isolated by Ficoll-Paque density gradient centrifugation. TCRdb records Illumina NovaSeq 6000 as the sequencer. cDNA libraries for TCRalpha and TCRbeta were prepared by 5'RACE using constant-segment primers, with sample barcodes and unique molecular identifiers added. Trizol reagent was used to extract RNA from every sample. Libraries were amplified in two PCR steps, with a second sample barcode and Illumina TruSeq adapters added in the second step. The libraries were sequenced on an Illumina NovaSeq using 2 x 150 bp paired-end reads. In the authors' own workflow: Demultiplexing of reads and collapsing into UMI-guided consensus sequences were performed with migec v1.2.7. With mixcr v2.1.11, UMI consensuses were aligned to TRA and TRB V and J templates and assembled into clonotypes. Expanded or contracted clonotypes were those called significant by both edgeR and NoisET, with noise models trained on biological replicates. edgeR calls used a false discovery rate-adjusted p below 0.01 and a log2 fold-change threshold of 1. As an exploratory analysis of dynamics, PCA with hierarchical clustering was applied to max-normalized trajectories of the 1000 most abundant clonotypes. The CD4 or CD8 phenotype of responding clones was assigned using the separately sequenced CD4+ and CD8+ repertoires. TCRdb handled the public reads itself, with Q25 trimming in fastp and clone calling in MiXCR, and kept productive beta chains. Entries are consolidated by CDR3 protein sequence, retaining the most common genes and DNA. It is TCRdb's table, rather than the study itself, that gives the V and J calls and clone size. The sample table holds 350,000 to 500,000 distinct CDR3 sequences, of which about 25% were seen once. Clones ranked in the top ten supply less than 15% of the sample.

This clonotype was counted a few times. Its antigen remains unidentified. There are no base qualities to consult, and no much larger clone falls within one base. The source of this sequence is an adult woman who had mild COVID-19 (a few samples of this study predate the infection). The sample titles of this study are shuffled in the database, so cell type and time point are left out; the donor was told from shared clones. The sample taken for sequencing was PBMCs or a T cell subset sorted from them (not recorded which). The rearrangement joined TRBV10-3 to TRBJ2-5; the D gene assignment is ambiguous. In nucleotides, the sequence is TGTGCCATCAGTGAGGTCCAAGAGACCCAGTACTTC. Its protein reads: CAISEVQETQYF.